This T cell receptor (beta chain) was recovered during a study of cytomegalovirus exposure and HLA in healthy donors. Whole-study context: Early on, a data release was issued that held approximately 92 million unique TCRs from HLA-typed donors. Among the approximately 420 donors who were genotyped, about 79% fell in the genetic ancestry cluster that is associated with self-reported Caucasian donors.

This PCR relied on a set of 60 Vbeta primers and 13 Jbeta primers. The data were produced by immunoSEQ multiplex PCR, yet TCRdb's version contains in-frame clones alone and is incomplete. Of roughly 80,000 clones detected, approximately 80% appear once; the ten largest clones hold around 3.7%. The CDR3 is made up of 15 amino acids. Though probably carrying unrecorded immune exposures, donors were nominally healthy at sampling. This clone was recorded a few times. This receptor was taken from a man between 35 and 55 years old in good health and CMV-seronegative. The specimen sequenced was PBMCs. The rearrangement uses TRBV21-1 and TRBJ2-7; TRBD1 is the table's D call, not checked against the DNA. TRBV21-1 is described as a pseudogene. The CDR3 is CASSKPADSNYEQYF. The CDR3 DNA is TGTGCCAGCAGCAAACCTGCAGATTCGAACTACGAGCAGTACTTC.